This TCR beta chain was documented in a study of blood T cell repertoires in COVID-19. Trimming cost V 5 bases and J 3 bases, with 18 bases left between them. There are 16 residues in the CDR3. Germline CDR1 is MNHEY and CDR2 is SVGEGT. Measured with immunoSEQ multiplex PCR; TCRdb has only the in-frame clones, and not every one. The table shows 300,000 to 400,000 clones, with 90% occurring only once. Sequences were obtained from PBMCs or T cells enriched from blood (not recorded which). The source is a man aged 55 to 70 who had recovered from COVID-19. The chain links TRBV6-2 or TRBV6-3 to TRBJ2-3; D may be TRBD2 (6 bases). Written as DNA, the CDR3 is TGTGCCAGCAGTCCCCAGGGAGGTCGTTGGACAGATACGCAGTATTTT. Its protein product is CASSPQGGRWTDTQYF.